The rows below give T cell receptor beta chains drawn from one sample of a study of OX40 agonist ivuxolimab in advanced cancers. Produced via immunoSEQ multiplex PCR; TCRdb's table is partial and in-frame only. The sample holds some 70,000 clones, roughly four fifths seen once. Sequencing used CD4+ or CD8+ T cells sorted from blood, obtained in a trial of the OX40 agonist ivuxolimab. These receptors all stem from an adult with an advanced solid tumor such as melanoma, head and neck, liver or kidney cancer. CDR3s include the opening cysteine and the closing phenylalanine or tryptophan. Fields, in order: V gene, D gene, J gene, clone size, CDR3 DNA, CDR3 protein. D genes are given only for firm matches. Not all rows give a size; the values are once, few, many and, for expanded clones, a class.

TRBV28	TRBD1	TRBJ1-1	.	TGTGCCAGCAGCAGGGGGGTCTTTATGAACACTGAAGCTTTCTTT	CASSRGVFMNTEAFF
TRBV5-1	.	TRBJ1-2	.	TGCGCCAGCAGCTTGTTTGGGACTATTAACTATGGCTACACCTTC	CASSLFGTINYGYTF
TRBV6-4	.	TRBJ2-7	few	TGTGCCAGCAGTGATCGGGAGCAGTACTTC	CASSDREQYF
TRBV28	.	TRBJ1-1	.	TGTGCCAGCCCAACACCGGGCCAAGAAATGAACACTGAAGCTTTCTTT	CASPTPGQEMNTEAFF
TRBV21-1	.	TRBJ2-1	few	TGTGCCAGCAGCAAAGGTCGGTCAGTCAATGAGCAGTTCTTC	CASSKGRSVNEQFF
TRBV7-2	TRBD2	TRBJ2-5	.	TGTGCCAGCAGCTTTAATGCGGGGGGGCGTGAGACCCAGTACTTC	CASSFNAGGRETQYF
TRBV7-2	.	TRBJ1-5	.	TGTGCCAGCAGCTTAGTGGCAAATCAGCCCCAGCATTTT	CASSLVANQPQHF
TRBV10-3	.	TRBJ1-2	.	TGTGCCGTGACGACTGGAACCTATGGCTACACCTTC	CAVTTGTYGYTF
TRBV5-1	TRBD1	TRBJ2-3	once	TGCGCCAGCAGCTTAGGGACAGGGGGCCCGACAGATACGCAGTATTTT	CASSLGTGGPTDTQYF
TRBV19	.	TRBJ2-7	.	TGTGCCAGTAGTCTAAAGTCAGGTCACTACTACGAGCAGTACTTC	CASSLKSGHYYEQYF
TRBV9	.	TRBJ2-7	.	TGTGCCAGCAGCGTAGCGGCCGGCTACTACGAGCAGTACTTC	CASSVAAGYYEQYF
TRBV5-8	.	TRBJ2-5	.	TGTGCCAGCAGCTTAGGTGTGGGCCAAGAGACCCAGTACTTC	CASSLGVGQETQYF
TRBV19	.	TRBJ2-7	.	TGTGCCAGTAGTATAGCCGCAGACAGGCTCTACGAGCAGTACTTC	CASSIAADRLYEQYF
TRBV7-7	TRBD2	TRBJ2-3	.	TGTGCCAGCAGCCCTGATCCTGGCCTCGGCAGACTAGCGGGGGTAAAAGATACGCAGTATTTT	CASSPDPGLGRLAGVKDTQYF
TRBV7-2	.	TRBJ1-5	.	TGTGCCAGCAGCTTAGGAGGGTCGGGCAATCAGCCCCAGCATTTT	CASSLGGSGNQPQHF
TRBV12-5	.	TRBJ2-1	.	TGTGCTAGTAGTCGGGATGTGCTTTACAATGAGCAGTTCTTC	CASSRDVLYNEQFF
TRBV6-5	.	TRBJ1-1	.	TGTGCCAGCAGTTACTCGCGTTGGGGGAACACTGAAGCTTTCTTT	CASSYSRWGNTEAFF